Sequencing of this TCR beta chain was carried out in a study of blood T cell repertoires in COVID-19 (dated by TCRdb to about 2020). Broadly, across the study: Samples from collaborators originated in the United States, Italy and Spain and spanned both the acute and convalescent phases of COVID-19. The prospective study material was composed of cDNA or gDNA derived from T cells, B-cell-depleted T cells, or PBMCs. A de-identified subject ID, COVID-19 status, age in years and sex were almost always included in the sample metadata. Deeply sampled blood TCRbeta repertoires from subjects exposed to, actively infected with, or recovered from COVID-19 were included in the dataset. The repertoires were released in a freely available public database meant as a resource for research on the immune response to SARS-CoV-2. HLA class I and class II types, where available, came from metadata supplied by the sample provider rather than from assay-based typing. Samples came from the ongoing ImmuneRACE study (first 160 participants) plus 1,254 subjects from 6 global collaborators. Broader findings and caveats from the paper: The quantity of clinical and demographic metadata differed by source and by participant and was supplied without curation.

Turning to this clone: What this receptor recognizes is not known. No base qualities exist here, and no much larger clone lies one base off it.

The cysteine opens and the phenylalanine closes a CDR3 of 13 amino acids. The retained sequence is limited to the CDR3, 39 bases, with the frame set at the first base. A distance of 14 bases separates the germline ends of V and J, which lose 6 bases and 5 bases respectively. Looking up the germline V gene yields CDR1 SNHLY and CDR2 FYNNEI. Each collaborating institution followed its own protocols to collect whole blood in K2EDTA tubes. For TCRbeta analysis, collaborators shipped samples in one of three forms: frozen whole blood, isolated PBMCs, or DNA extracted from either of those sample types. TCRbeta CDR3 regions were amplified from genomic DNA by means of the immunoSEQ Assay, a bias-controlled multiplex PCR. In the authors' own workflow: Nucleated cell counts per sample were estimated from amplification of reference gene primers within the assay. Sequence reads were collapsed and filtered to measure the absolute abundance of every unique TCRbeta CDR3 rearrangement. For each sample, productive Simpson clonality was calculated as the square root of Simpson's diversity index across productive rearrangements. The table was pulled from immuneACCESS by TCRdb, which kept in-frame rearrangements only. Such tables lose some clones; where checked, under half of the loss comes from unresolved V genes, and the rest has no known cause. V and J calls and clone size are copied from that table; D and trimming were computed from the DNA. For this sample the table gives approximately 120,000 clones, of which about 85% were detected only once. The leading ten clones occupy roughly 4% of the sample.

This receptor was taken from a human donor in a cohort sampled during active COVID-19. Recombination connected TRBV2 to TRBJ2-7; a weak D assignment points to TRBD1 (6 bases agree). Sequencing was carried out using peripheral blood. The CDR3 protein: CASSVQGFNEQYF. The nucleotides are TGTGCCAGCAGCGTACAGGGTTTTAACGAGCAGTACTTC.